The 25 T cell receptor beta chains presented below share a single source sample, sequenced in a study of response to subunit inactivated influenza vaccine. TCRdb re-called the RT-PCR reads through MiXCR, storing one row per CDR3 protein. Counted here are a few hundred thousand distinct CDR3 sequences, about 14% occurring once; the ten biggest clones make up over 8.5%. The sequences come from PBMCs from blood, collected 11 to 12 days after vaccination. The receptors stem from a man in his forties or fifties who received an inactivated influenza vaccine.

This clonotype occurred a few times. The V and J genes are TRBV20-1 and TRBJ1-6; D possibly corresponds to TRBD1 (5 bases). Trimming took 1 base from V and 1 from J, leaving 14 bases between them. Germline CDR1 and CDR2: DFQATT and SNEGSKA (reference sequence). The CDR3 covers 17 residues. CDR3 protein: CSARVAGRESYNSPLHF. The CDR3 nucleotides are TGCAGTGCTAGAGTCGCAGGGCGGGAATCCTATAATTCACCCCTCCACTTT.

This clonotype was seen a handful of times. V and J are TRBV24-1 and TRBJ2-2; the D is unclear. V dropped 7 bases and J dropped 1 base, with 3 bases sitting between them. Germline CDR1 is KGHDR and CDR2 is SFDVKD. This CDR3 is 12 amino acids long. CDR3 in amino acids: CATRKNTGELFF. The CDR3 region has the DNA TGTGCCACCAGAAAGAACACCGGGGAGCTGTTTTTT.

This chain connects TRBV12-3 or TRBV12-4 to TRBJ1-1; a possible D gene is TRBD1 (5 bases). The CDR3 is 14 residues long. Trimming stripped 6 bases from V and 1 base from J, with 12 bases between. The CDR3 bases are TGTGCCAGCAGCCTCAGACAGACGAACACTGAAGCTTTCTTT. Protein: CASSLRQTNTEAFF.

This clonotype was seen only a few times. The chain joins TRBV10-3 to TRBJ2-7; D is unresolved. The CDR3 contains 12 residues. Trimming took 4 bases from V and 5 from J, leaving 9 bases between them. Per the germline V gene, CDR1 is ENHRY and CDR2 is SYGVKD. CDR3 residues: CAISVSQDEQYF. The CDR3 DNA reads as TGTGCCATCAGTGTGTCTCAGGACGAGCAGTACTTC.

The rearrangement joins TRBV4-2 to TRBJ1-1; D is possibly TRBD1 (5 bases). The CDR3 runs to 13 residues. Germline values: CDR1 LGHNA, CDR2 YNFKEQ. Trimming took 3 bases from V and 9 from J, leaving 14 bases between them. The CDR3 loop reads CASSQLGQEQAFF. For the CDR3, the DNA is TGTGCCAGCAGCCAGCTCGGACAAGAACAAGCTTTCTTT.

The rearrangement uses TRBV5-1 and TRBJ2-5, with 8 nucleotides matching TRBD2. This CDR3 has 15 residues. Germline V CDR1 and CDR2: SGHRS, YFSETQ. The V gene end was trimmed by 4 bases and the J gene end by 5 bases; junction bases not matched to a gene: 10. CDR3 in amino acids: CASSRLIAGGETQYF. CDR3 DNA sequence: TGCGCCAGCAGCCGTTTGATCGCGGGGGGTGAGACCCAGTACTTC.

This clonotype has only one observation. This chain connects TRBV5-6 to TRBJ2-7; D is unresolved. Germline V lookup: CDR1 SGHDT, CDR2 YYEEEE. V was trimmed by 4 bases and J by 1 base, leaving 18 bases between them. The CDR3 has 16 residues. CDR3 sequence: CASSPPAAYLSYEQYF. DNA for the CDR3: TGTGCCAGCAGCCCCCCAGCAGCGTACCTTTCCTACGAGCAGTACTTC.

The rearrangement links TRBV11-2 to TRBJ1-1; unclear D gene. In germline, CDR1 is SGHAT, CDR2 FQNNGV. The ends were cut back, 5 bases at V and 3 bases at J, with 10 bases in the middle. The CDR3 has 13 residues. DNA for the CDR3: TGTGCCAGCAGCGCGGGCATTGACACTGAAGCTTTCTTT. Translated, it gives CASSAGIDTEAFF.

The chain joins TRBV9 to TRBJ2-3, with TRBD2 as a possible D gene (5 bases). The CDR3 has 14 residues. CDR1 is SGDLS, CDR2 YYNGEE, per germline. Trimming stripped 6 bases from V and 2 bases from J, with 13 bases between. In DNA form, the CDR3 reads TGTGCCAGCACAGGAGGACTCTACACAGATACGCAGTATTTT. This gives the protein CASTGGLYTDTQYF.

This clonotype has a handful of counts. The V gene is TRBV29-1, the J gene TRBJ2-4, with 11 positions matching TRBD2. Trimming at V came to 6 bases and at J to 3 bases, leaving 1 base not matched to a gene. CDR3 length: 13 amino acids. Germline values: CDR1 SQVTM, CDR2 ANQGSEA. The CDR3 region has the DNA TGCAGCGTGGGGACTAGCGGCAAAAACATTCAGTACTTC. Protein product: CSVGTSGKNIQYF.

This clonotype was recorded once. The V gene is TRBV29-1, the J gene TRBJ2-7; no firm D call. There are 15 residues in the CDR3. The germline V gene encodes CDR1 SQVTM and CDR2 ANQGSEA. The V gene lost 4 bases and the J gene lost 6 bases, with 22 bases spanning the gap. The CDR3 sequence: CSVVVSAVLGLEQYF. In DNA form, the CDR3 reads TGCAGCGTTGTCGTCTCCGCCGTTTTAGGGCTCGAGCAGTACTTC.

The chain has TRBV12-3 or TRBV12-4 and TRBJ2-2; D gene unclear. V shed 5 bases and J shed 1 base, with 8 bases lying between them. There are 14 residues in the CDR3. CDR3 nucleotide sequence: TGTGCCAGCAGTCCCGAGCTGAACACCGGGGAGCTGTTTTTT. It is translated as CASSPELNTGELFF.

This clonotype has only a few counts. This chain uses TRBV20-1 with TRBJ2-7; TRBD2 is a possible D gene (5 bases). The germline gives CDR1 DFQATT, CDR2 SNEGSKA (reference sequence). This CDR3 contains 12 residues. Trimming took off 6 bases at V and 2 bases at J, with 11 bases between the two ends. CDR3: CSATGSTYEQYF. The CDR3 bases are TGCAGTGCAACTGGGAGTACCTACGAGCAGTACTTC.

This chain joins TRBV3-1 and TRBJ2-7; 7 nucleotides line up with TRBD1. The germline CDR1 and CDR2 sequences are LGHDT and YNNKEL (reference sequence). Trimming removed 4 bases from V and 6 bases from J; junction bases left unmatched: 9. The CDR3 has 14 residues. This CDR3 is CASSPLQGLGEQYF. The CDR3 DNA follows: TGTGCCAGCAGCCCGCTACAGGGGTTGGGCGAGCAGTACTTC.

This clonotype was seen at least ten times. The chain is built from TRBV7-8 and TRBJ2-3; D not certain. The V gene lost 0 bases and the J gene lost 9 bases, with 13 bases spanning the gap. Germline V gene data show CDR1 as SGHVS and CDR2 as FQNEAQ. The CDR3 loop spans 14 amino acids. The CDR3 sequence is CASSLALALKTQYF. CDR3 sequence (DNA): TGTGCCAGCAGCTTAGCTCTTGCCCTCAAAACGCAGTATTTT.

As to this clonotype: The junction departs from the called germline gene at one end, perhaps through a read error. This chain links TRBV5-1 with TRBJ2-4; D perhaps matches TRBD2 (5 bases). The CDR3 is made up of 15 amino acids. The germline gives CDR1 SGHRS, CDR2 YFSETQ. In DNA, the CDR3 is TGCGCCAGCAGCTTGAGTTCGGGAAACAAAGACATTCAGTACTTC. Protein sequence: CASSLSSGNKDIQYF.

This clonotype was detected only a few times. The V gene is TRBV5-1, the J gene TRBJ1-6, with TRBD1 as a possible D gene (5 bases). The V gene's germline CDR1 is SGHRS and CDR2 YFSETQ. The CDR3 has 19 amino acids. Between the trimmed V and J ends, which lost 5 bases and 7 bases, there was a span of 28 bases. The CDR3 nucleotides are TGCGCCAGCAGTCTTATTGGATCGCCGAAGGGGCGCAGGAATTCACCCCTCCACTTT. This sequence encodes CASSLIGSPKGRRNSPLHF.

Details on this clonotype: A much larger clone is a single base away; this may be a read error. The chain combines TRBV28 with TRBJ2-1; D is undetermined. Germline CDR1 is MDHEN and CDR2 is SYDVKM. Trimming took off 8 bases at V and 2 bases at J, with 16 bases between the two ends. The CDR3 spans 15 residues. As DNA, the CDR3 is TGTGCCAGCGGTTCCCAGCGACTGACCTACAATGAGCAGTTCTTC. Translation: CASGSQRLTYNEQFF.

This clonotype was recorded at least ten times. The CDR3 reads CASSQDTAGRRYNEQFF. The CDR3 bases are TGCGCCAGCAGCCAAGATACAGCGGGACGACGATACAATGAGCAGTTCTTC. The chain recombines TRBV4-3 with TRBJ2-1; TRBD2 matches 7 bases. J lost 4 bases, V lost 0 bases, and 9 bases had no gene match. The germline gives CDR1 LGHNA, CDR2 YSLEER. This CDR3 is built from 17 residues.

The sample holds many counts of this clonotype. The V and J genes are TRBV9 and TRBJ1-5; TRBD1 aligns across 10 bases. The V and J ends lost 1 base and 0 bases, in that order; junction bases with no gene match: 22. In germline, CDR1 is SGDLS, CDR2 YYNGEE. This CDR3 contains 23 residues. The CDR3, as DNA: TGTGCCAGCAGCGTAACGTACCCCCTTTGGACAGGGGGGGGTCTGTATAGCAATCAGCCCCAGCATTTT. As protein: CASSVTYPLWTGGGLYSNQPQHF.

This clonotype has a count of ten or more. V gene TRBV5-1 combines with J gene TRBJ1-4, with 9 bases lining up with TRBD1. The CDR3 consists of 14 residues. Germline lookup yields CDR1 SGHRS and CDR2 YFSETQ. V gave up 3 bases and J gave up 12 bases; unmatched junction bases: 9. The CDR3 nucleotides are TGCGCCAGCAGCTGGGACAGGGCCAAGATGGAACTGTTTTTT. It yields the protein CASSWDRAKMELFF.

This clonotype has a handful of counts. The chain has TRBV7-9 and TRBJ2-7; D tentatively reads TRBD1 or TRBD2 (6 bases each). The CDR3 sequence is 16 residues long. The germline V gene encodes CDR1 SEHNR and CDR2 FQNEAQ (reference sequence). The ends were cut back, 4 bases at V and 0 bases at J, with 16 bases in the middle. The CDR3 DNA reads TGTGCCAGCAGCTCCCTAGGGGGGATCCTCTCCTACGAGCAGTACTTC. It codes for CASSSLGGILSYEQYF.

Details on this clonotype: Its ends do not fully match the called genes, so a read error is possible. The J gene is TRBJ2-3, the V gene TRBV20-1; 7 nucleotides agree with TRBD1. The CDR3 length is 15 residues. Germline lookup yields CDR1 DFQATT and CDR2 SNEGSKA (reference sequence). The DNA of the CDR3 is TGCAGTGCTAGAGGGGGACAGAGGGGCCCAGAGACGCAGTATTTT. Translated, it gives CSARGGQRGPETQYF.

This rearrangement joins TRBV10-2 to TRBJ1-1, with 8 bases fitting TRBD1. V lost 6 bases and J lost 2; bases outside the gene matches: 5. The CDR3 runs to 14 residues. Per the germline V gene, CDR1 is WSHSY and CDR2 is SAAADI. CDR3 residues: CASSGTGTNTEAFF. The CDR3 DNA reads as TGCGCCAGCAGCGGGACAGGCACAAACACTGAAGCTTTCTTT.

The J gene is TRBJ2-1, the V gene TRBV6-5; D uncertain. Germline V gene data show CDR1 as MNHEY and CDR2 as SVGAGI. The CDR3 totals 15 residues. Trimming shortened V by 0 bases and J by 0 bases, and 6 bases separated the two germline ends. CDR3 sequence reads: CASSYSKNSYNEQFF. The CDR3 coding sequence is TGTGCCAGCAGTTACTCGAAAAACTCCTACAATGAGCAGTTCTTC.